These 3 T cell receptor beta chains share one sample of origin, sequenced in a study of blood T cell repertoires in COVID-19 (TCRdb year 2020). The method behind the library was the immunoSEQ multiplex PCR assay. TCRdb limited this immuneACCESS table to in-frame rearrangements with V and J called. A share of clones is missing; checked studies link under half to unresolved V genes, and the rest is unexplained. The sample table shows under 75,000 clones, and roughly 90% are seen once. Approximately 13% of the sample is taken by the ten largest. The sequencing sample was made of peripheral blood. All receptors come from a man aged 55 to 70 with active COVID-19.

The rearrangement links TRBV2 to TRBJ2-6; TRBD2 is a possible D gene (6 bases). V was clipped by 4 bases and J by 4 bases, with 11 bases between them. The V gene's germline CDR1 is SNHLY and CDR2 FYNNEI. The CDR3 extends over 15 amino acids. Here the CDR3 reads CASSAGVGGANVLTF. DNA of the CDR3: TGTGCCAGCAGTGCGGGGGTGGGAGGGGCCAACGTCCTGACTTTC.

The rearrangement joins TRBV27 to TRBJ2-4, with 10 nucleotides matching TRBD2. The CDR3 is 18 residues long. CDR1 MNHEY and CDR2 SMNVEV come from the germline V gene (reference sequence). The junction had 6 bases not matched to a gene; V was cut back by 1 base and J by 0 bases. In DNA, the CDR3 is TGTGCCAGCAGTTTATGGCCTAGCGGGAGACTAGCCAAAAACATTCAGTACTTC. Encoded protein: CASSLWPSGRLAKNIQYF.

The gene calls are TRBV27 and TRBJ1-5, with a weak D call TRBD1 (5 bases). Germline V gene data show CDR1 as MNHEY and CDR2 as SMNVEV (reference sequence). The V and J ends lost 2 bases and 6 bases respectively, with 11 bases between them. The CDR3 loop spans 14 amino acids. The CDR3 coding sequence is TGTGCCAGCAGTTTAAATCAGGGCTTTCAGCCCCAGCATTTT. This codes for CASSLNQGFQPQHF.